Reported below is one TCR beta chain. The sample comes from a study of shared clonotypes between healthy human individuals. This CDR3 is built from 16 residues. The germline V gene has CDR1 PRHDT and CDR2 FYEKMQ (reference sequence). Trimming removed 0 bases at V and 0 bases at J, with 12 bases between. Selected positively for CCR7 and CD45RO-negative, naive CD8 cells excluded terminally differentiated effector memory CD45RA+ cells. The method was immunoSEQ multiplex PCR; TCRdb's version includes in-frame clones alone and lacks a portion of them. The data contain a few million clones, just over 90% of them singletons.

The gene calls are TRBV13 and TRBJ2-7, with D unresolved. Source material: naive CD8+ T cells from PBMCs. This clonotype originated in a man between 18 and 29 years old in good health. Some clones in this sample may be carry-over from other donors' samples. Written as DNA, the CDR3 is TGTGCCAGCAGCTTAGGGAGGCGCCCACCCTCCTACGAGCAGTACTTC. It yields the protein CASSLGRRPPSYEQYF.